The clone carrying this T cell receptor beta chain turned up a few times. The target antigen is unknown. In TCRdb, the 5' RACE reads were re-called with MiXCR into one record per CDR3 protein. The sample includes approximately 100,000 distinct CDR3 sequences, around 11% of them seen just once. The source of the sample is a study of T-cell memory formation after mild COVID-19. Study-wide context: There were largely donor-specific TCR clusters.

General study results and limits: Clones shrinking between day 15 and 85 showed a balanced CD4/CD8 split, and those that grew later tilted toward CD4+.

The CDR3 has 15 residues. With 4 bases clipped from V and 1 base from J, the junction kept 6 bases outside the gene matches. CDR1 SGHTA and CDR2 FQGNSA come from the germline V gene. V usage is TRBV7-2 and J usage is TRBJ2-7, with 8 nucleotides matching TRBD2. The specimen was PBMCs or a T cell subset sorted from them (not recorded which). This clonotype was obtained from an adult woman who had mild COVID-19 (a few samples of this study predate the infection). Cell type and time point are not known. The DNA of the CDR3 is TGTGCCAGCAGCTCCTATAGCGGGAAGTCCTACGAGCAGTACTTC. It is translated as CASSSYSGKSYEQYF. Full variable domain (remainder filled in from reference TRBV7-2 and TRBJ2-7): GAGVSQSPSNKVTEKGKDVELRCDPISGHTALYWYRQSLGQGLEFLIYFQGNSAPDKSGLPSDRFSAERTGGSVSTLTIQRTQQEDSAVYLCASSSYSGKSYEQYFGPGTRLTVT.